Each of the 22 T cell receptor beta chains below was sequenced from the same sample in a study of PD-1 blockade in classical Hodgkin lymphoma. Only in-frame clones appear in the TCRdb table, and some are missing; sequencing was by immunoSEQ multiplex PCR. The sample carries 10,000 to 15,000 clones, 84% recorded once. Relapses following autologous stem cell transplantation were seen in all patients, with brentuximab vedotin exposure varying. The material sequenced was peripheral blood mononuclear cells (PBMCs), taken at baseline. The receptors shown here come from a human donor with classical Hodgkin lymphoma.

The V and J genes are TRBV18 and TRBJ2-7; the D is unclear. The CDR3 contains 12 residues. CDR1 is KGHSH, CDR2 LQKENI, per germline. Trimming stripped 4 bases from V and 3 bases from J, with 7 bases between. Here the CDR3 DNA reads TGTGCCAGCTCACTAGACTTCTACGAGCAGTACTTC. Translated, it gives CASSLDFYEQYF. The variable domain in full, with the rest retrieved from reference TRBV18 and TRBJ2-7, is NAGVMQNPRHLVRRRGQEARLRCSPMKGHSHVYWYRQLPEEGLKFMVYLQKENIIDESGMPKERFSAEFPKEGPSILRIQQVVRGDSAAYFCASSLDFYEQYFGPGTRLTVT.

This chain links TRBV4-2 with TRBJ2-5; D is unclear. The V end lost 3 bases, the J end lost 4 bases, and 15 bases lay between the germline ends. The germline V gene has CDR1 LGHNA and CDR2 YNFKEQ. The CDR3 totals 15 residues. CDR3 loop: CASSQERRKRETQYF. The CDR3 region has the DNA TGTGCCAGCAGCCAGGAACGTCGAAAGCGAGAGACCCAGTACTTC.

The chain couples TRBV5-1 to TRBJ2-6, with TRBD1 identical over 12 bases. Germline V gene sequence: CDR1 SGHRS, CDR2 YFSETQ. This CDR3 is built from 18 residues. The V gene end was trimmed by 4 bases and the J gene end by 0 bases; junction bases not matched to a gene: 5. This CDR3 reads CASSGGQGAPSGANVLTF. CDR3 nucleotides: TGCGCCAGCAGCGGGGGACAGGGGGCACCCTCTGGGGCCAACGTCCTGACTTTC.

The rearrangement uses TRBV7-2 and TRBJ1-3; D call uncertain. Trimming removed 5 bases at V and 0 bases at J, with 5 bases between. Germline V gene sequence: CDR1 SGHTA, CDR2 FQGNSA. CDR3 length: 13 residues. For the CDR3, the DNA is TGTGCCAGCAGCCCCTCCTCTGGAAACACCATATATTTT. It yields the protein CASSPSSGNTIYF.

This sequence joins TRBV5-1 and TRBJ2-5; no clear D gene. The germline V gene has CDR1 SGHRS and CDR2 YFSETQ. The CDR3 is 13 residues long. V was trimmed by 0 bases and J by 5 bases, leaving 8 bases between them. CDR3 protein: CASSLGNRETQYF. The CDR3 DNA reads TGCGCCAGCAGCTTGGGAAATCGGGAGACCCAGTACTTC.

This chain connects TRBV6-1 to TRBJ2-1; tentatively, D is TRBD2 (6 bases). V dropped 7 bases and J dropped 2 bases, with 12 bases sitting between them. This CDR3 spans 14 amino acids. The germline CDR1 and CDR2 sequences are MNHNS and SASEGT. CDR3 nucleotide sequence: TGTGCCAGCATTGGGGGACTCGCCTACAATGAGCAGTTCTTC. This gives the protein CASIGGLAYNEQFF.

The chain has TRBV6-5 and TRBJ1-2, with 10 bases fitting TRBD1. Trimming took 0 bases from V and 6 from J; bases not matched to a gene: 4. Germline-derived CDR1 and CDR2 are MNHEY and SVGAGI. The CDR3 totals 15 residues. DNA of the CDR3: TGTGCCAGCAGTTACTCGGAGACAGGGGGCGATGGCTACACCTTC. It codes for CASSYSETGGDGYTF.

The chain uses TRBV5-1 and TRBJ2-7, with D unresolved. V was trimmed by 4 bases and J by 4 bases, leaving 15 bases between them. CDR3 length: 14 residues. The germline V gene has CDR1 SGHRS and CDR2 YFSETQ. The CDR3 DNA is TGCGCCAGCAGCGCGGCAGGAGAACCATACGAGCAGTACTTC. It specifies CASSAAGEPYEQYF.

The V and J genes are TRBV6-1 and TRBJ1-2; D uncertain. The CDR3 covers 15 residues. V lost 1 base and J 2 bases, leaving 11 bases between the germline ends. The germline CDR1 and CDR2 sequences are MNHNS and SASEGT. As DNA, the CDR3 is TGTGCCAGCAGTGAAGGACCAGGCCGAAACTATGGCTACACCTTC. This translates into CASSEGPGRNYGYTF.

This chain links TRBV7-6 with TRBJ1-1; 7 bases align to TRBD1. Germline trimming cut 5 bases from V and 6 bases from J; bases unmatched to any gene: 12. The CDR3 is made up of 15 amino acids. Looked up from germline, CDR1 is SGHVS and CDR2 is FNYEAQ. CDR3 bases: TGTGCCAGCAGCCCCAGTACAGGGGCGGGGGCTGAAGCTTTCTTT. Translated: CASSPSTGAGAEAFF. Based on the CDR3 plus reference TRBV7-6 and TRBJ1-1, the full variable domain is GAGVSQSPRYKVTKRGQDVALRCDPISGHVSLYWYRQALGQGPEFLTYFNYEAQQDKSGLPNDRFSAERPEGSISTLTIQRTEQRDSAMYRCASSPSTGAGAEAFFGQGTRLTVV.

The chain carries TRBV27 and TRBJ2-7; 13 bases are shared with TRBD2. Germline trimming cut 5 bases from V and 3 bases from J; bases unmatched to any gene: 13. Germline V CDR1 and CDR2: MNHEY, SMNVEV (reference sequence). The CDR3 length is 18 residues. The CDR3 sequence: CASSPGLAGALRNYEQYV. The CDR3 bases are TGTGCCAGCAGTCCCGGACTAGCGGGGGCCCTAAGGAACTACGAGCAGTACGTC.

The chain recombines TRBV29-1 with TRBJ2-1, with D hard to call. The CDR3 totals 11 residues. Germline CDR1 and CDR2: SQVTM and ANQGSEA. V lost 4 bases to trimming and J lost 4 bases, with 5 bases between them. The CDR3, as DNA: TGCAGCGTTGGAGAGTACAATGAGCAGTTCTTC. This gives the protein CSVGEYNEQFF.

The chain has TRBV15 and TRBJ2-1, with 7 bases lining up with TRBD2. Unmatched junction bases numbered 7, after V lost 0 bases and J lost 8 bases. The germline CDR1 and CDR2 sequences are LNHNV and YYDKDF (reference sequence). This CDR3 comprises 15 residues. CDR3 coding DNA: TGTGCCACCAGCAGAGAATTGAGACTAGCATATGAGCAGTTCTTC. Protein product: CATSRELRLAYEQFF.

The V and J genes are TRBV7-9 and TRBJ2-3; maybe TRBD1 (5 bases). V lost 9 bases and J 1 base, leaving 17 bases between the germline ends. This CDR3 contains 15 residues. Germline assignment: CDR1 SEHNR and CDR2 FQNEAQ (reference sequence). The CDR3 DNA follows: TGTGCCAGTGCTCAGGGCCCAAAGGGCACAGATACGCAGTATTTT. The encoded protein is CASAQGPKGTDTQYF.

V and J are TRBV7-2 and TRBJ1-1, with D unclear. CDR1 is SGHTA and CDR2 is FQGNSA in the germline V gene. Deletions cut 4 bases from V and 2 bases from J, with 11 bases between. The CDR3 runs 14 residues. CDR3 in amino acids: CASSSSHGNTEAFF. CDR3 in DNA: TGTGCCAGCAGCTCATCCCACGGAAACACTGAAGCTTTCTTT.

This rearrangement joins TRBV5-1 to TRBJ2-5; either TRBD1 or TRBD2 may fit D (5 bases each). Looked up from germline, CDR1 is SGHRS and CDR2 is YFSETQ. The V gene lost 2 bases and the J gene lost 4 bases, with 18 bases spanning the gap. The length of the CDR3 is 16 residues. In DNA, the CDR3 is TGCGCCAGCAGCTTTAGTCAGACTTCAGGGACAGAGACCCAGTACTTC. This gives the protein CASSFSQTSGTETQYF.

V usage is TRBV9 and J usage is TRBJ2-3; possible D gene TRBD2, 6 bases. The CDR3 consists of 14 residues. Deletions cut 1 base from V and 3 bases from J, with 9 bases between. CDR1 is SGDLS and CDR2 is YYNGEE in the germline V gene. As DNA, the CDR3 is TGTGCCAGCAGCGTACGGGGGAGGACAGATACGCAGTATTTT. Translation gives CASSVRGRTDTQYF.

The V gene is TRBV28, the J gene TRBJ1-2; D may be TRBD1 (6 bases). Germline V lookup: CDR1 MDHEN, CDR2 SYDVKM. The CDR3 sequence is 16 residues long. V dropped 4 bases and J dropped 0 bases, with 15 bases sitting between them. The CDR3 nucleotides are TGTGCCAGCAGTTATAACAGGGTTCGGCCTAACTATGGCTACACCTTC. Translating it yields CASSYNRVRPNYGYTF.

The chain links TRBV10-3 to TRBJ2-7; 8 bases are shared with TRBD2. Germline CDR1 ENHRY, CDR2 SYGVKD. V was pared by 6 bases and J by 2 bases, with 6 bases of the junction left unmatched. The CDR3 length is 14 residues. The CDR3 loop reads CAIRTGGGTYEQYF. Here the CDR3 DNA reads TGTGCCATCAGGACCGGGGGGGGGACCTACGAGCAGTACTTC.

The gene calls are TRBV6-6 and TRBJ1-1; D not resolved. V was cut by 1 base and J by 5 bases, with 5 bases left in between. This CDR3 is built from 12 residues. Germline-derived CDR1 and CDR2 are MNHNY and SVGAGI (reference sequence). The CDR3 spells CASSYFRTEAFF. The CDR3 DNA is TGTGCCAGCAGTTACTTCCGTACTGAAGCTTTCTTT.

The chain carries TRBV19 and TRBJ1-4; 7 bases are a match to TRBD1. The germline CDR1 and CDR2 sequences are LNHDA and SQIVND (reference sequence). The V and J ends lost 6 bases and 6 bases, in that order; junction bases with no gene match: 4. The CDR3 length is 13 residues. The CDR3 region is CASRRGQHEKLFF. As DNA, the CDR3 is TGTGCCAGTAGGCGGGGACAGCATGAAAAACTGTTTTTT.

V is TRBV7-2 and J is TRBJ2-3; D is ambiguous. The CDR3 length is 14 residues. Germline-derived CDR1 and CDR2 are SGHTA and FQGNSA. The V gene lost 3 bases and the J gene lost 1 base, with 8 bases spanning the gap. This CDR3 is CASSLGPRTDTQYF. The CDR3 DNA reads as TGTGCCAGCAGCTTGGGCCCCCGCACAGATACGCAGTATTTT.